These 19 T cell receptor beta chains were all obtained from the same sample, sequenced in a study of CD8 T cells in ankylosing spondylitis. One entry per CDR3 protein, called by TCRdb with MiXCR from the 5' RACE reads. The table has around 300,000 distinct CDR3 sequences, around 21% seen once. The sequenced material came from blood, either unsorted or a sorted T cell fraction (not recorded which). The receptor source for this set is a female donor with ankylosing spondylitis or in good health (not recorded which).

The rearrangement joins TRBV10-3 to TRBJ2-7; 9 nucleotides line up with TRBD2. The CDR3 runs 15 residues. Trimming took 2 bases from V and 6 from J; bases not matched to a gene: 8. Per the germline V gene, CDR1 is ENHRY and CDR2 is SYGVKD. The CDR3 nucleotides read TGTGCCATCAGTGAGCCAGCGGGAGGACTGACCGAGCAGTACTTC. It is translated as CAISEPAGGLTEQYF.

The V call is TRBV20-1, the J call TRBJ2-3; no firm D call. The CDR3 sequence is 16 residues long. Germline V gene data show CDR1 as DFQATT and CDR2 as SNEGSKA (reference sequence). V lost 6 bases to trimming and J lost 0 bases, with 19 bases between them. The CDR3 here is CSATSARTSSTDTQYF. The CDR3 bases are TGCAGTGCGACGAGCGCAAGGACCTCTAGCACAGATACGCAGTATTTT.

The gene calls are TRBV19 and TRBJ1-5, with TRBD1 matching 8 bases. Germline CDR1 and CDR2: LNHDA and SQIVND (reference sequence). The CDR3 runs to 16 residues. V shed 0 bases and J 5 bases; nucleotides not matched to a gene: 6. The CDR3 loop reads CASSIDQGAGDQPQHF. CDR3 nucleotide sequence: TGTGCCAGTAGTATAGACCAGGGGGCGGGGGATCAGCCCCAGCATTTT.

This rearrangement joins TRBV6-1 to TRBJ2-3; D is ambiguous. Germline V gene lookup returns CDR1 MNHNS and CDR2 SASEGT. V lost 8 bases to trimming and J lost 6 bases, with 15 bases between them. The CDR3 contains 13 residues. Here the CDR3 reads CASGPSRWDTQYF. DNA of the CDR3: TGTGCCAGCGGCCCCAGCCGCTGGGATACGCAGTATTTT.

This clonotype appeared many times. This rearrangement joins TRBV7-2 to TRBJ2-5; 9 bases line up with TRBD1. Germline V gives CDR1 SGHTA, CDR2 FQGNSA. With 5 bases clipped from V and 11 bases from J, the junction kept 9 bases outside the gene matches. CDR3 size: 13 residues. The CDR3 is CASSLDRQGGQYF. In DNA, the CDR3 is TGTGCCAGCAGCCTAGACAGACAGGGGGGTCAGTACTTC.

The rearrangement joins TRBV12-3 or TRBV12-4 to TRBJ2-1, with D tentatively TRBD1 or TRBD2 (5 bases each). V was trimmed by 7 bases and J by 7 bases, leaving 17 bases between them. The CDR3 has 14 amino acids. The CDR3 loop reads CASTLVRGRNEQFF. CDR3 sequence (DNA): TGTGCCAGCACCCTGGTCCGGGGCAGGAATGAGCAGTTCTTC.

The rearrangement links TRBV9 to TRBJ2-6; D not certain. Germline V gives CDR1 SGDLS, CDR2 YYNGEE. The CDR3 extends over 15 amino acids. V lost 2 bases and J lost 0, with 6 bases in between. For the CDR3, the DNA is TGTGCCAGCAGCGTCGAAGCCTCTGGGGCCAACGTCCTGACTTTC. Translated, it gives CASSVEASGANVLTF.

In this sample, this clonotype turned up a few times. The chain carries TRBV20-1 and TRBJ2-5; 7 nucleotides align to TRBD1. Per germline, CDR1 DFQATT and CDR2 SNEGSKA (reference sequence). The CDR3 totals 14 residues. V trimming: 5 bases; J trimming: 2 bases; junction bases outside the gene matches: 8. The CDR3 region is CSASLDRDQETQYF. DNA of the CDR3: TGCAGTGCTTCTCTTGACAGGGATCAAGAGACCCAGTACTTC.

The genes are TRBV14 and TRBJ2-3; maybe TRBD2 (6 bases). The CDR3 has 17 residues. Trimming stripped 1 base from V and 0 bases from J, with 14 bases between. Germline V gives CDR1 SGHDN, CDR2 FVKESK. Written as DNA, the CDR3 is TGTGCCAGCAGCCAAGTCGAAGCGGGCCGGAGCACAGATACGCAGTATTTT. It specifies CASSQVEAGRSTDTQYF.

This clonotype has a handful of counts. V is TRBV29-1 and J is TRBJ2-3, with D unresolved. CDR1 is SQVTM and CDR2 is ANQGSEA in the germline V gene. The CDR3 sequence is 14 residues long. V shed 5 bases and J shed 2 bases, with 14 bases lying between them. DNA for the CDR3: TGCAGCGTTTCCCCGAGGTTGATCACAGATACGCAGTATTTT. This translates into CSVSPRLITDTQYF.

The genes are TRBV20-1 and TRBJ2-1, with 7 bases lining up with TRBD2. The J segment lost 5 bases and the V segment lost 5 bases, leaving 12 bases of the junction unmatched. CDR1 DFQATT and CDR2 SNEGSKA come from the germline V gene (reference sequence). The CDR3 is 15 residues long. The CDR3 nucleotides are TGCAGTGCTTCAAGCGGGATAGGCATAAACAATGAGCAGTTCTTC. Protein product: CSASSGIGINNEQFF.

The V gene is TRBV5-1, the J gene TRBJ2-1, with D uncertain. In germline, CDR1 is SGHRS, CDR2 YFSETQ. The V end lost 0 bases, the J end lost 0 bases, and 7 bases lay between the germline ends. The CDR3 sequence is 15 residues long. The CDR3 sequence: CASSLEGFSYNEQFF. CDR3 coding DNA: TGCGCCAGCAGCTTGGAGGGTTTCTCCTACAATGAGCAGTTCTTC.

To note about this clonotype: Because the CDR3 is missing its conserved closing phenylalanine or tryptophan, this is likely a read error. The chain is built from TRBV6-6 and TRBJ1-2, with 8 bases matching TRBD1. V lost 5 bases, J lost 4 bases, and 3 bases stayed unmatched. This CDR3 is built from 13 residues. Germline V gene sequence: CDR1 MNHNY, CDR2 SVGAGI (reference sequence). The CDR3: CASSDRGGYGYTL. CDR3 in DNA: TGTGCCAGCAGTGACAGGGGCGGCTATGGCTACACCTTA.

The chain links TRBV6-2 or TRBV6-3 to TRBJ1-2; no reliable D call. The CDR3 runs to 14 residues. V gave up 6 bases and J gave up 2 bases, with 13 bases separating them. Germline CDR1 and CDR2: MNHEY and SVGEGT. The CDR3 nucleotides read TGTGCCAGCAGCGGTTCCCGGAGGAACTATGGCTACACCTTC. It is translated as CASSGSRRNYGYTF.

The V and J genes are TRBV12-3 or TRBV12-4 and TRBJ1-3, with 7 bases matching TRBD1. V was clipped by 10 bases and J by 3 bases; unmatched bases: 6. This CDR3 is built from 13 residues. CDR3 protein: CAINSGGGNTIYF. CDR3 DNA: TGTGCCATCAATTCAGGGGGTGGAAACACCATATATTTT.

There are many counts of this clonotype. V and J are TRBV20-1 and TRBJ2-7, with D tentatively TRBD1 (5 bases). The CDR3 contains 13 residues. The V gene's germline CDR1 is DFQATT and CDR2 SNEGSKA (reference sequence). Trimming removed 6 bases from V and 2 bases from J, with 14 bases in between. The CDR3 DNA follows: TGCAGTGCCGAAGGCCAGGGAACCTACGAGCAGTACTTC. Protein sequence: CSAEGQGTYEQYF.

This clonotype was detected only a few times. The gene calls are TRBV4-3 and TRBJ2-1; the D is unclear. V was shortened by 3 bases and J by 7 bases, with 10 bases between the two germline ends. CDR1 is LGHNA and CDR2 is YSLEER in the germline V gene. This CDR3 has 13 residues. CDR3 residues: CASSHRNQNEQFF. CDR3 coding DNA: TGCGCCAGCAGCCACAGGAATCAAAATGAGCAGTTCTTC.

This clonotype was seen a few times. The gene calls are TRBV20-1 and TRBJ2-7; D gene unclear. V lost 1 base and J lost 5, with 12 bases in between. The CDR3 consists of 13 residues. Germline-derived CDR1 and CDR2 are DFQATT and SNEGSKA (reference sequence). CDR3 sequence: CSARVDLPDEQYF. CDR3 sequence (DNA): TGCAGTGCTAGAGTAGACCTCCCGGACGAGCAGTACTTC.

This clonotype was counted only a few times. The genes are TRBV5-5 and TRBJ2-3; perhaps TRBD2 as D (5 bases). Germline assignment: CDR1 SGHKS and CDR2 YYEKEE (reference sequence). Trimming left V 2 bases short and J 0 bases short, with 13 bases between. CDR3 length equals 16 residues. CDR3 protein: CASSFIPGTSTDTQYF. DNA for the CDR3: TGTGCCAGCAGCTTTATCCCGGGAACTAGCACAGATACGCAGTATTTT.